This T cell receptor (beta chain) is from a study of CD8 T cells in Susac syndrome. Turning to this clonotype: Its antigen is not identified.

The authors negatively isolated CD8+ and CD4+ T cells and FACS-enriched TEMRA cells. RNA, at about 0.45 to 1 ug, was reverse transcribed with random hexamers. TCRdb independently ran MiXCR on the immunoSEQ multiplex PCR reads; one entry per CDR3 protein. The data hold 170,000 or so distinct CDR3 sequences, with 93% observed a single time. Regarding the study as a whole: Regarding the TCR sequencing and HLA analysis, the study admitted that a relatively small number of individuals were involved.

The CDR3 runs to 15 residues. Germline V CDR1 and CDR2: SGHAT, FQNNGV. The ends lost 7 bases at V and 3 bases at J; junction bases unmatched: 7. This rearrangement joins TRBV11-2 to TRBJ2-2; 8 bases match TRBD1. The sequence was collected from a human donor with multiple sclerosis. The material sequenced was CD4+ T cells from PBMCs. CDR3 amino acids: CASIPGQEHTGELFF. The CDR3 DNA follows: TGTGCCAGCATTCCGGGACAGGAGCACACCGGGGAGCTGTTTTTT.